This is a list of T cell receptor beta chains from one sample in a study of OX40 agonist ivuxolimab in advanced cancers. The assay was immunoSEQ multiplex PCR, and TCRdb's table has in-frame clones only and misses some. The repertoire includes 74,000 or so clones, approximately 85% of them detected once, and around 2% sits in the top ten. Sample: CD4+ or CD8+ T cells sorted from blood, taken in a trial of the OX40 agonist ivuxolimab. All receptors come from an adult with an advanced solid tumor such as melanoma, head and neck, liver or kidney cancer. CDR3s include the opening cysteine and the closing phenylalanine or tryptophan. A D gene is named only where the DNA matches it firmly. Not every row has a clone size; where given, it reads once, few, many or a size class.

v_call,clone_size,j_call,d_call,cdr3_nt,cdr3_aa
TRBV11-2,-,TRBJ2-3,TRBD2,TGTGCCAGCAGCCTCTGGACTAGCGGGAGTACAGATACGCAGTATTTT,CASSLWTSGSTDTQYF
TRBV30,-,TRBJ1-5,-,TGTGCCTGGAGTGTACGTAGCAATCAGCCCCAGCATTTT,CAWSVRSNQPQHF
TRBV7-9,-,TRBJ2-7,TRBD1,TGTGCCAGCAGCCTCGGGACAGGTGTGATTGACGAGCAGTACTTC,CASSLGTGVIDEQYF
TRBV18,-,TRBJ2-1,-,TGTGCCAGCTCACCTCGAGGTTACTACAATGAGCAGTTCTTC,CASSPRGYYNEQFF
TRBV4-2,-,TRBJ1-5,-,TGTGCCAGCAGCCAAGATTCGCAGGGGCGTCAGCCCCAGCATTTT,CASSQDSQGRQPQHF
TRBV10-3,once,TRBJ2-5,-,TGTGCCATCAGGGGGACAATTGCTGAAGAGACCCAGTACTTC,CAIRGTIAEETQYF
TRBV29-1,-,TRBJ2-1,TRBD2,TGCAGCGTTTCACCGAGCGGGAGATACTATGAGCAGTTCTTC,CSVSPSGRYYEQFF
TRBV6-1,few,TRBJ1-6,-,TGTGCCAGCTGGACTGGGACATCCTATAATTCACCCCTCCACTTT,CASWTGTSYNSPLHF
TRBV30,few,TRBJ1-5,-,TGTGCCTGGAGCCAGGGGTTCAGGGGAGCGAGCAATCAGCCCCAGCATTTT,CAWSQGFRGASNQPQHF
TRBV7-2,-,TRBJ1-1,TRBD1,TGTGCCAGCAGCTTCGGGACAGGGCTTGGTGAAGCTTTCTTT,CASSFGTGLGEAFF
TRBV5-1,-,TRBJ2-7,-,TGCGCCAGCAGCACGGGACTCCTATACCACGAGCAGTACTTC,CASSTGLLYHEQYF
TRBV28,-,TRBJ2-7,TRBD2,TGTGCCAGCAACCGTCTAGCGGGAGGGCCGGGGTCCTACGAGCAGTACTTC,CASNRLAGGPGSYEQYF
TRBV6-6,-,TRBJ2-1,-,TGTGCCAGCAGTTACTCGATCCTGGCAGGGGGGCATGAGCAGTTCTTC,CASSYSILAGGHEQFF
TRBV11-3,-,TRBJ2-1,-,TGTGCCAGCAGCTTCGGCCACAGCTCCTACAATGAGCAGTTCTTC,CASSFGHSSYNEQFF
TRBV21-1,-,TRBJ1-5,-,TGTGCCAGCAGCAAAGTTGGCAGGGGACAGCCCCAGCATTTT,CASSKVGRGQPQHF
TRBV4-1,-,TRBJ2-1,TRBD2,TGCGCCAGCAGCCAATCAGCGGGAGCTACCTACAATGAGCAGTTCTTC,CASSQSAGATYNEQFF
TRBV5-5,once,TRBJ1-1,TRBD1,TGTGCCAGCAGCTGGGGACAGGGAAGAACTGAAGCTTTCTTT,CASSWGQGRTEAFF
TRBV2,-,TRBJ2-2,-,TGTGCCAGCAGCCCCGAGGAGGGTAACACCGGGGAGCTGTTTTTT,CASSPEEGNTGELFF
TRBV13,-,TRBJ1-2,-,TGTGCCAGCAGCTTTCAGGGATCGGATGGCTACACCTTC,CASSFQGSDGYTF
TRBV28,-,TRBJ1-4,TRBD1,TGTGCCAGCAGTTTAATGGCAGGGGGACGAGAAAAACTGTTTTTT,CASSLMAGGREKLFF
TRBV5-1,-,TRBJ2-5,-,TGCGCCAGCAGCGCCGGGACGGACGGGCGAGAGACCCAGTACTTC,CASSAGTDGRETQYF
TRBV7-3,-,TRBJ2-1,TRBD2,TGTGCCAGCAGCGATGAGAGCGGGGCACCCTACAATGAGCAGTTCTTC,CASSDESGAPYNEQFF
TRBV10-3,-,TRBJ2-1,-,TGTGCCATCAGTGTGGCCACCAGGAAATTCTTC,CAISVATRKFF
TRBV28,-,TRBJ2-1,-,TGTGCCAGCAGTTCAACAGGGAGCTCCTACAATGAGCAGTTCTTC,CASSSTGSSYNEQFF
TRBV28,-,TRBJ1-2,TRBD1,TGTGCCAGCAGTTCTGGACAGGATTATGGCTACACCTTC,CASSSGQDYGYTF
TRBV9,-,TRBJ2-3,TRBD1,TGTGCCAGCAGCGTGAACCCGGGACAGGGTTTCGATACGCAGTATTTT,CASSVNPGQGFDTQYF
TRBV13,once,TRBJ2-3,TRBD2,TGTGCCAGCAGCTTAAGGTCGGGAGGTTTCGCAGATACGCAGTATTTT,CASSLRSGGFADTQYF
TRBV30,-,TRBJ1-4,-,TGTGCCTGGGGCAGGCCTAATGAAAAACTGTTTTTT,CAWGRPNEKLFF
TRBV30,once,TRBJ1-2,-,TGTGCCTGGAGTCAGGGTAGTGGCTATGGCTACACCTTC,CAWSQGSGYGYTF
TRBV18,few,TRBJ1-5,-,TGTGCCAGCTCACCAGAAGGGGGACAGCCCCAGCATTTT,CASSPEGGQPQHF